Following are 25 T cell receptor beta chains from one sample sequenced in a study of CD8 T cells in Susac syndrome. RNA, at about 0.45 to 1 ug, was reverse transcribed with random hexamers. TCRdb itself ran the immunoSEQ multiplex PCR reads through MiXCR, one entry per CDR3 protein. The repertoire holds fewer than 200,000 distinct CDR3 sequences, with 91% as singletons. Sequencing used CD4+ T cells from PBMCs. These receptors were collected from a human donor with Susac syndrome.

As regards this clonotype: An end of the junction does not agree with germline; a read error may underlie this. The rearrangement uses TRBV7-7 and TRBJ2-1, with D possibly TRBD2 on 6 matching bases. The CDR3 is made up of 12 amino acids. Germline values: CDR1 SSHAT, CDR2 FNYEAQ (reference sequence). The CDR3 loop reads CASTQEGNEQFF. The CDR3, as DNA: TGTGCTAGCACCCAGGAGGGGAATGAGCAGTTCTTC.

This clonotype has a single count. The chain couples TRBV19 to TRBJ2-6, with D unclear. The CDR3 has 15 amino acids. Germline CDR1 is LNHDA and CDR2 is SQIVND (reference sequence). Trimming took 1 base from V and 2 from J, leaving 6 bases between them. CDR3 nucleotide sequence: TGTGCCAGTAGTATAGGAGTAGCTGGGGCCAACGTCCTGACTTTC. Its translation: CASSIGVAGANVLTF.

The J gene is TRBJ2-1, the V gene TRBV20-1, with 8 positions matching TRBD1. CDR3 length: 18 residues. Losses at the gene ends were 0 bases for V and 2 bases for J; bases not matched to a gene: 12. From germline, CDR1 is DFQATT and CDR2 SNEGSKA (reference sequence). The CDR3: CSARDAGQVLQAYNEQFF. DNA for the CDR3: TGCAGTGCTAGAGATGCGGGACAGGTTCTTCAAGCCTACAATGAGCAGTTCTTC.

The V call is TRBV28, the J call TRBJ2-6; 10 nucleotides line up with TRBD1. Germline V gives CDR1 MDHEN, CDR2 SYDVKM. This CDR3 spans 18 amino acids. V trimming: 5 bases; J trimming: 0 bases; junction bases outside the gene matches: 7. This chain's CDR3 is CASSPAGTGVSGANVLTF. The CDR3 DNA follows: TGTGCCAGCAGTCCAGCCGGGACAGGGGTCTCTGGGGCCAACGTCCTGACTTTC.

The chain recombines TRBV15 with TRBJ1-4; D gene unclear. Between the trimmed V and J ends, which lost 0 bases and 4 bases, there was a span of 6 bases. This CDR3 is 14 amino acids long. CDR1 is LNHNV and CDR2 is YYDKDF in the germline V gene (reference sequence). CDR3 loop: CATSRDIGNEKLFF. DNA of the CDR3: TGTGCCACCAGCAGAGATATTGGTAATGAAAAACTGTTTTTT.

This chain joins TRBV9 and TRBJ2-3; the match to TRBD1 covers 8 bases. Trimming took 2 bases from V and 3 from J; bases not matched to a gene: 5. The CDR3 is 15 residues long. CDR1 SGDLS and CDR2 YYNGEE come from the germline V gene. Here the CDR3 DNA reads TGTGCCAGCAGCGTGGACAGGGTGGCAACAGATACGCAGTATTTT. This codes for CASSVDRVATDTQYF.

The V and J genes are TRBV30 and TRBJ2-7, with 7 bases matching TRBD2. The CDR3 runs 14 residues. Germline assignment: CDR1 GTSNPN and CDR2 SVGIG (reference sequence). V shed 3 bases, J shed 0 bases, and the junction held 5 bases outside the gene matches. CDR3 amino acids: CAWRFSGDSYEQYF. DNA for the CDR3: TGTGCCTGGAGGTTCAGCGGGGACTCCTACGAGCAGTACTTC.

This chain's CDR3 is CASSPGTGGGYGYTF. DNA of the CDR3: TGTGCCAGCAGCCCCGGGACAGGGGGCGGCTATGGCTACACCTTC. V is TRBV28 and J is TRBJ1-2, with 12 bases identical to TRBD1. The CDR3 consists of 15 residues. The V and J ends lost 6 bases and 4 bases, in that order; junction bases with no gene match: 6. Germline lookup yields CDR1 MDHEN and CDR2 SYDVKM.

This CDR3 is CASSLADRVGNEQFF. CDR3 DNA sequence: TGCGCCAGCAGCTTGGCCGACAGGGTTGGGAATGAGCAGTTCTTC. The rearrangement uses TRBV5-1 and TRBJ2-1; 7 bases match TRBD1. Germline assignment: CDR1 SGHRS and CDR2 YFSETQ. The CDR3 has 15 residues. Trimming cost V 0 bases and J 7 bases; bases outside gene matches: 7.

The rearrangement joins TRBV7-3 to TRBJ1-1; D possibly corresponds to TRBD1 (5 bases). V lost 5 bases, J lost 4 bases, and 11 bases lay in between. The CDR3 has 13 amino acids. Germline V lookup: CDR1 SGHTA, CDR2 FQGTGA. CDR3 sequence reads: CASSRDSFTEAFF. CDR3 DNA: TGTGCCAGCAGCCGTGACAGCTTCACTGAAGCTTTCTTT. Based on the CDR3 plus reference TRBV7-3 and TRBJ1-1, the full variable domain is GAGVSQTPSNKVTEKGKYVELRCDPISGHTALYWYRQSLGQGPEFLIYFQGTGAADDSGLPNDRFFAVRPEGSVSTLKIQRTERGDSAVYLCASSRDSFTEAFFGQGTRLTVV.

The chain is built from TRBV30 and TRBJ1-2; 9 bases line up with TRBD1. The CDR3 length is 15 residues. Germline V gene lookup returns CDR1 GTSNPN and CDR2 SVGIG (reference sequence). Germline trimming cut 3 bases from V and 4 bases from J; bases unmatched to any gene: 9. This CDR3 reads CAWRITGGGIYGYTF. CDR3 DNA sequence: TGTGCCTGGAGAATAACAGGGGGCGGCATCTATGGCTACACCTTC.

This chain connects TRBV20-1 to TRBJ2-1; 8 bases are a match to TRBD2. This CDR3 is 14 amino acids long. Germline-derived CDR1 and CDR2 are DFQATT and SNEGSKA (reference sequence). The V segment lost 6 bases and the J segment 0 bases; nucleotides outside the gene matches: 4. The chain's CDR3 is CSAGAGGSYNEQFF. CDR3 bases: TGCAGTGCCGGGGCGGGAGGCTCCTACAATGAGCAGTTCTTC.

The genes are TRBV30 and TRBJ2-7; 8 nucleotides line up with TRBD1. CDR1 is GTSNPN and CDR2 is SVGIG in the germline V gene (reference sequence). Trimming removed 7 bases from V and 2 bases from J; junction bases left unmatched: 7. This CDR3 contains 13 residues. The DNA for the CDR3 is TGTGCCTTGGACGGACAGGGCGCCTACGAGCAGTACTTC. Translating it yields CALDGQGAYEQYF. The entire variable domain, with the rest obtained from reference TRBV30 and TRBJ2-7, is as follows: SQTIHQWPATLVQPVGSPLSLECTVEGTSNPNLYWYRQAAGRGLQLLFYSVGIGQISSEVPQNLSASRPQDRQFILSSKKLLLSDSGFYLCALDGQGAYEQYFGPGTRLTVT.

The chain uses TRBV11-2 and TRBJ2-7; no firm D call. Germline CDR1 SGHAT, CDR2 FQNNGV. CDR3 length: 14 residues. The ends were cut back, 2 bases at V and 6 bases at J, with 14 bases in the middle. CDR3 loop: CASSLPPHDPEQYF. CDR3 coding DNA: TGTGCCAGCAGCTTACCCCCCCATGATCCCGAGCAGTACTTC.

The chain has TRBV20-1 and TRBJ2-1, with 9 bases lining up with TRBD2. Germline lookup yields CDR1 DFQATT and CDR2 SNEGSKA (reference sequence). Losses at the gene ends were 6 bases for V and 5 bases for J; bases not matched to a gene: 11. The CDR3 has 15 amino acids. The CDR3: CSAQLSGGSHNEQFF. The CDR3 bases are TGCAGTGCCCAACTAAGCGGGGGGAGTCACAATGAGCAGTTCTTC.

Written as DNA, the CDR3 is TGCAGTGCTGGACAATCCGGGGAAAAACTGTTTTTT. Its translation: CSAGQSGEKLFF. V is TRBV20-1 and J is TRBJ1-4; perhaps TRBD1 as D (5 bases). V was cut by 5 bases and J by 8 bases, with 12 bases left in between. This CDR3 spans 12 amino acids. CDR1 is DFQATT, CDR2 SNEGSKA, per germline (reference sequence).

The gene calls are TRBV3-1 and TRBJ1-6; D may be TRBD1 (5 bases). Germline CDR1 is LGHDT and CDR2 is YNNKEL (reference sequence). With 6 bases removed from V and 7 bases from J, the gap between germline ends came to 13 bases. The CDR3 is made up of 14 amino acids. CDR3 region: CASRPGSKNSPLHF. In nucleotides, the CDR3 is TGTGCCAGCAGGCCAGGGTCTAAGAATTCACCCCTCCACTTT.

The chain couples TRBV27 to TRBJ1-2; D is unclear. Between the trimmed V and J ends, which lost 4 bases and 1 base, there was a span of 7 bases. The V gene's germline CDR1 is MNHEY and CDR2 SMNVEV (reference sequence). The CDR3 runs to 13 residues. The CDR3 coding sequence is TGTGCCAGCAGTTCCCCCCGTAACTATGGCTACACCTTC. This codes for CASSSPRNYGYTF.

The rearrangement joins TRBV20-1 to TRBJ2-3, with TRBD1 matching over 8 bases. The CDR3 contains 13 residues. From germline, CDR1 is DFQATT and CDR2 SNEGSKA (reference sequence). This CDR3 reads CTTLDRGTDTQYF. The CDR3 nucleotides read TGCACCACTCTGGACAGGGGCACAGATACGCAGTATTTT.

The V gene is TRBV5-1, the J gene TRBJ1-5; 7 positions match TRBD1. CDR1 and CDR2 from the germline V gene are SGHRS and YFSETQ. The CDR3 sequence is 14 residues long. Trimming removed 4 bases from V and 5 bases from J; junction bases left unmatched: 6. CDR3 sequence reads: CASSPGQVDQPQHF. In DNA, the CDR3 is TGCGCCAGCAGCCCCGGACAGGTAGATCAGCCCCAGCATTTT.

The CDR3 bases are TGTGCCAGCAGCCCCCACGGATACTCTGGAAACACCATATATTTT. Its protein is CASSPHGYSGNTIYF. The rearrangement links TRBV7-2 to TRBJ1-3, with no clear D. CDR1 SGHTA and CDR2 FQGNSA come from the germline V gene. Trimming pared 5 bases from V and 0 bases from J, leaving 11 bases between. The CDR3 runs to 15 residues.

The table lists this clonotype with a count of one. V and J are TRBV5-4 and TRBJ2-7, with TRBD2 matching 7 bases. Germline V lookup: CDR1 SGHNT, CDR2 YYREEE (reference sequence). The J segment lost 3 bases and the V segment lost 0 bases, leaving 9 bases of the junction unmatched. The CDR3 is 16 residues long. CDR3 DNA sequence: TGTGCCAGCAGCTTGGCCATCGGTAGCGGGTTCTACGAGCAGTACTTC. This encodes CASSLAIGSGFYEQYF.

This chain uses TRBV20-1 with TRBJ2-1; 8 nucleotides match TRBD2. The CDR3 totals 16 residues. The V gene's germline CDR1 is DFQATT and CDR2 SNEGSKA (reference sequence). Trimming removed 3 bases from V and 3 bases from J; junction bases left unmatched: 10. CDR3 protein: CSASTGTRGNYNEQFF. For the CDR3, the DNA is TGCAGTGCTAGTACGGGGACTAGGGGAAACTACAATGAGCAGTTCTTC.

For the CDR3, the DNA is TGCGCCAGCATGTCCAGCGGGAGGACGAATGAGCAGTTCTTC. Translated: CASMSSGRTNEQFF. V is TRBV10-2 and J is TRBJ2-1, with TRBD2 identical over 9 bases. Germline loops: CDR1 WSHSY, CDR2 SAAADI. The V gene end was trimmed by 7 bases and the J gene end by 7 bases; junction bases not matched to a gene: 8. This CDR3 comprises 14 residues.

V gene TRBV7-9 combines with J gene TRBJ1-1; D gene uncertain. V gave up 3 bases and J gave up 0 bases, with 2 bases separating them. The germline V gene has CDR1 SEHNR and CDR2 FQNEAQ (reference sequence). CDR3 length equals 12 residues. The CDR3: CASSFLNTEAFF. CDR3 bases: TGTGCCAGCAGCTTTCTGAACACTGAAGCTTTCTTT.